Each of the 28 T cell receptor beta chains below was sequenced from the same sample in a study of blood T cell repertoires in COVID-19. Measured with immunoSEQ multiplex PCR; TCRdb has only the in-frame clones, and not every one. Of about 45,000 clones listed, 87% are singletons. The sequencing input was peripheral blood. All receptors come from a human donor in a cohort sampled during active COVID-19.

CDR3 region: CASSLARIGANVLTF. For the CDR3, the DNA is TGTGCCAGCAGCTTAGCCAGAATTGGGGCCAACGTCCTGACTTTC. The chain couples TRBV7-2 to TRBJ2-6; D unresolved. Germline V gene lookup returns CDR1 SGHTA and CDR2 FQGNSA. The length of the CDR3 is 15 residues. The germline V and J ends were trimmed by 0 bases and 3 bases, with 6 bases remaining between them.

The chain couples TRBV6-2 or TRBV6-3 to TRBJ2-7; D possibly corresponds to TRBD2 (6 bases). Germline-derived CDR1 and CDR2 are MNHEY and SVGEGT. Trimming took 5 bases from V and 0 from J, leaving 17 bases between them. This CDR3 is built from 16 residues. In DNA, the CDR3 is TGTGCCAGCAGTACGGGCCCGGGACTCAGCTCCTACGAGCAGTACTTC. It specifies CASSTGPGLSSYEQYF.

The rearrangement joins TRBV9 to TRBJ1-1; D remains ambiguous. This CDR3 contains 12 residues. The germline V gene encodes CDR1 SGDLS and CDR2 YYNGEE. The V and J ends lost 0 bases and 5 bases respectively, with 5 bases between them. The CDR3: CASSVARTEAFF. In DNA form, the CDR3 reads TGTGCCAGCAGCGTAGCGCGAACTGAAGCTTTCTTT.

V and J are TRBV28 and TRBJ2-2; 12 nucleotides align to TRBD2. Looked up from germline, CDR1 is MDHEN and CDR2 is SYDVKM. V shed 5 bases and J 7 bases; nucleotides not matched to a gene: 8. The CDR3 has 16 residues. CDR3 residues: CASSTWTSGMGGELFF. CDR3 sequence (DNA): TGTGCCAGCAGTACCTGGACTAGCGGGATGGGCGGGGAGCTGTTTTTT.

The table lists this clone with a count of one. J is TRBJ2-1 and V is TRBV4-2, with D perhaps matching TRBD2 (6 bases). The V and J ends lost 1 base and 8 bases respectively, with 18 bases between them. Per germline, CDR1 LGHNA and CDR2 YNFKEQ. The CDR3 loop spans 16 amino acids. CDR3 protein: CASSQAAGLEGYEQFF. The CDR3, as DNA: TGTGCCAGCAGCCAAGCGGCGGGGTTGGAAGGGTATGAGCAGTTCTTC.

The sample holds one count of this clone. This chain connects TRBV9 to TRBJ1-4; 9 bases are shared with TRBD1. The CDR3 totals 15 residues. The trim removed 4 bases at V and 8 bases at J, leaving 9 bases unmatched. The germline V gene encodes CDR1 SGDLS and CDR2 YYNGEE. Here the CDR3 reads CASSSWGGQGEKLFF. CDR3 DNA: TGTGCCAGCAGCTCCTGGGGGGGACAGGGAGAAAAACTGTTTTTT.

V gene TRBV28 combines with J gene TRBJ2-5; D is ambiguous. The CDR3 length is 15 residues. Per germline, CDR1 MDHEN and CDR2 SYDVKM. The ends were cut back, 5 bases at V and 4 bases at J, with 17 bases in the middle. CDR3 loop: CASSLGLFPRETQYF. The CDR3 DNA reads as TGTGCCAGCAGTCTGGGCCTTTTCCCCAGAGAGACCCAGTACTTC.

This chain joins TRBV5-1 and TRBJ2-7, with D perhaps matching TRBD2 (6 bases). The CDR3 has 12 residues. Germline assignment: CDR1 SGHRS and CDR2 YFSETQ. Trimming removed 0 bases at V and 8 bases at J, with 9 bases between. DNA of the CDR3: TGCGCCAGCAGCTTGGCGGGAGAGAAGCAGTACTTC. Protein: CASSLAGEKQYF.

V usage is TRBV5-1 and J usage is TRBJ2-1, with D perhaps matching TRBD2 (5 bases). The germline V gene encodes CDR1 SGHRS and CDR2 YFSETQ. V was clipped by 0 bases and J by 6 bases, with 16 bases between them. The CDR3 totals 16 residues. The CDR3 DNA reads as TGCGCCAGCAGCTTGGGAGCGGAGACTCGTCTCAATGAGCAGTTCTTC. As protein: CASSLGAETRLNEQFF.

V gene TRBV28 combines with J gene TRBJ1-1; no reliable D call. The germline gives CDR1 MDHEN, CDR2 SYDVKM. V lost 2 bases, J lost 3 bases, and 4 bases lay in between. The CDR3 loop spans 12 amino acids. DNA for the CDR3: TGTGCCAGCAGTTTACGGTACACTGAAGCTTTCTTT. The encoded protein is CASSLRYTEAFF. Combining the CDR3 with reference TRBV28 and TRBJ1-1 gives the whole variable domain DVKVTQSSRYLVKRTGEKVFLECVQDMDHENMFWYRQDPGLGLRLIYFSYDVKMKEKGDIPEGYSVSREKKERFSLILESASTNQTSMYLCASSLRYTEAFFGQGTRLTVV.

The chain couples TRBV15 to TRBJ2-1, with 11 bases aligning to TRBD2. With V trimmed by 2 bases and J by 6 bases, 6 bases remained unmatched. The CDR3 is 16 amino acids. CDR1 is LNHNV, CDR2 YYDKDF, per germline (reference sequence). The CDR3 DNA sequence: TGTGCCACCAGCAGAATGACCGGGACTAGCGGCAATGAGCAGTTCTTC. It yields the protein CATSRMTGTSGNEQFF.

The gene calls are TRBV12-3 or TRBV12-4 and TRBJ1-1, with D tentatively TRBD1 (6 bases). Trimming pared 5 bases from V and 7 bases from J, leaving 14 bases between. This CDR3 contains 13 residues. The CDR3 reads CASSLGGGGEAFF. CDR3 nucleotide sequence: TGTGCCAGCAGTCTGGGGGGCGGGGGTGAAGCTTTCTTT.

This clone showed up just once. V is TRBV6-6 and J is TRBJ2-5, with TRBD2 matching 10 bases. The length of the CDR3 is 15 residues. With 6 bases clipped from V and 4 bases from J, the junction kept 8 bases outside the gene matches. From germline, CDR1 is MNHNY and CDR2 SVGAGI (reference sequence). CDR3 region: CASSRGLAGVETQYF. The CDR3 bases are TGTGCCAGCAGCCGGGGGCTAGCGGGAGTAGAGACCCAGTACTTC.

The gene calls are TRBV10-2 and TRBJ2-1, with TRBD2 matching 9 bases. The germline V gene encodes CDR1 WSHSY and CDR2 SAAADI. This CDR3 contains 14 residues. Unmatched junction bases numbered 3, after V lost 4 bases and J lost 5 bases. The CDR3 spells CASSGTSEDNEQFF. In DNA form, the CDR3 reads TGCGCCAGCAGTGGGACTAGCGAAGACAATGAGCAGTTCTTC.

This clone was counted between two and nine times. V is TRBV2 and J is TRBJ2-2, with TRBD2 identical over 12 bases. Germline V gives CDR1 SNHLY, CDR2 FYNNEI. J gave up 6 bases and V 2 bases, and 1 base lay outside the gene matches. The CDR3 spans 15 residues. The CDR3 DNA sequence: TGTGCCAGCAGTGAAAGACTAGCGGGGGCCGGGGAGCTGTTTTTT. This codes for CASSERLAGAGELFF.

The chain combines TRBV10-3 with TRBJ1-5; no clear D. This CDR3 has 16 residues. Germline loops: CDR1 ENHRY, CDR2 SYGVKD. The V and J ends lost 2 bases and 1 base respectively, with 12 bases between them. CDR3 amino acids: CAISESLPGSNQPQHF. DNA for the CDR3: TGTGCCATCAGTGAGAGCTTACCGGGGAGCAATCAGCCCCAGCATTTT.

CDR3 residues: CASSGGTGTYEQYF. In nucleotides, the CDR3 is TGTGCCAGCAGTGGCGGGACAGGTACCTACGAGCAGTACTTC. The chain couples TRBV2 to TRBJ2-7; the match to TRBD1 covers 8 bases. The CDR3 is made up of 14 amino acids. Germline loops: CDR1 SNHLY, CDR2 FYNNEI. Losses at the gene ends were 4 bases for V and 2 bases for J; bases not matched to a gene: 4. Full variable domain (rest looked up from reference TRBV2 and TRBJ2-7): EPEVTQTPSHQVTQMGQEVILRCVPISNHLYFYWYRQILGQKVEFLVSFYNNEISEKSEIFDDQFSVERPDGSNFTLKIRSTKLEDSAMYFCASSGGTGTYEQYFGPGTRLTVT.

The chain's CDR3 is CATSRLGASGISYEQYF. In nucleotides, the CDR3 is TGTGCCACCAGCAGATTGGGGGCGAGTGGGATCTCCTACGAGCAGTACTTC. The V and J genes are TRBV15 and TRBJ2-7; a possible D gene is TRBD1 (6 bases). Germline V gene data show CDR1 as LNHNV and CDR2 as YYDKDF (reference sequence). V gave up 2 bases and J gave up 0 bases, with 17 bases separating them. CDR3 length equals 17 residues.

This clone was observed once. CDR3 in amino acids: CASSHLPRIMAFF. In DNA form, the CDR3 reads TGTGCCAGTTCCCACCTGCCGAGGATAATGGCTTTCTTT. The J gene is TRBJ1-1, the V gene TRBV19; no reliable D call. Between the trimmed V and J ends, which lost 8 bases and 11 bases, there was a span of 21 bases. This CDR3 spans 13 amino acids. Germline loops: CDR1 LNHDA, CDR2 SQIVND (reference sequence).

A few counts support this clone. This rearrangement joins TRBV5-1 to TRBJ2-7, with 10 bases fitting TRBD1. Germline trimming cut 9 bases from V and 5 bases from J; bases unmatched to any gene: 8. The CDR3 loop spans 13 amino acids. Germline loops: CDR1 SGHRS, CDR2 YFSETQ. This CDR3 reads CAKARDRGHEQYF. The DNA for the CDR3 is TGCGCCAAGGCGCGGGACAGGGGCCACGAGCAGTACTTC.

The chain combines TRBV5-1 with TRBJ1-2, with 9 bases lining up with TRBD1. The germline gives CDR1 SGHRS, CDR2 YFSETQ. With V trimmed by 3 bases and J by 5 bases, 5 bases remained unmatched. CDR3 length: 14 amino acids. The CDR3 sequence: CASSSTGGAYGYTF. CDR3 DNA sequence: TGCGCCAGCAGCTCTACAGGGGGCGCTTATGGCTACACCTTC.

This rearrangement joins TRBV11-2 to TRBJ2-7, with 7 bases fitting TRBD1. With V trimmed by 4 bases and J by 7 bases, 10 bases remained unmatched. The CDR3 sequence is 14 residues long. Germline-derived CDR1 and CDR2 are SGHAT and FQNNGV. CDR3 protein: CASSSPTGPREQYF. The DNA of the CDR3 is TGTGCCAGCAGCTCTCCGACAGGGCCCCGGGAGCAGTACTTC.

The CDR3 protein is CASSQDRQGWTEAFF. The CDR3 DNA sequence: TGCGCCAGCAGCCAAGATAGACAGGGATGGACTGAAGCTTTCTTT. This rearrangement joins TRBV4-1 to TRBJ1-1; 7 nucleotides agree with TRBD1. The germline gives CDR1 MGHRA, CDR2 YSYEKL. V gave up 0 bases and J gave up 5 bases; unmatched junction bases: 6. This CDR3 contains 15 residues.

This chain uses TRBV6-6 with TRBJ2-7, with 9 bases aligning to TRBD1. Germline CDR1 is MNHNY and CDR2 is SVGAGI (reference sequence). This CDR3 contains 13 residues. With V trimmed by 4 bases and J by 6 bases, 4 bases remained unmatched. The CDR3 protein is CASSSGQGGEQYF. Written as DNA, the CDR3 is TGTGCCAGCAGTTCGGGACAGGGAGGCGAGCAGTACTTC.

The CDR3 bases are TGTGCCAGCAGTTCCCCGGGAAGTCTATACGAGCAGTACTTC. Protein: CASSSPGSLYEQYF. The gene calls are TRBV6-5 and TRBJ2-7, with a tentative D call TRBD2 (5 bases). Looked up from germline, CDR1 is MNHEY and CDR2 is SVGAGI. Trimming removed 4 bases at V and 4 bases at J, with 14 bases between. The CDR3 totals 14 residues.

The chain employs TRBV18 and TRBJ2-3, with TRBD2 as a possible D gene (5 bases). Deletions cut 0 bases from V and 4 bases from J, with 8 bases between. The germline gives CDR1 KGHSH, CDR2 LQKENI. The CDR3 runs to 14 residues. CDR3 amino acids: CASSPPAAADTQYF. The DNA of the CDR3 is TGTGCCAGCTCACCACCGGCAGCGGCAGATACGCAGTATTTT. The variable domain in full, completed from reference TRBV18 and TRBJ2-3, reads NAGVMQNPRHLVRRRGQEARLRCSPMKGHSHVYWYRQLPEEGLKFMVYLQKENIIDESGMPKERFSAEFPKEGPSILRIQQVVRGDSAAYFCASSPPAAADTQYFGPGTRLTVL.

This clone was seen more than once but under ten times. The J gene is TRBJ2-7, the V gene TRBV30, with D perhaps matching TRBD1 (5 bases). Germline assignment: CDR1 GTSNPN and CDR2 SVGIG (reference sequence). The CDR3 has 15 residues. Between the trimmed V and J ends, which lost 2 bases and 0 bases, there was a span of 14 bases. CDR3: CAWSSLADNSYEQYF. The DNA of the CDR3 is TGTGCCTGGAGTAGTCTGGCGGACAACTCCTACGAGCAGTACTTC.

The chain couples TRBV20-1 to TRBJ2-7; D ambiguous. The CDR3 is 14 residues long. Germline V gene sequence: CDR1 DFQATT, CDR2 SNEGSKA (reference sequence). Trimming shortened V by 3 bases and J by 3 bases, and 15 bases separated the two germline ends. The CDR3 region has the DNA TGCAGTGCTAGTACATGGGCAGTTAGCTACGAGCAGTACTTC. Translated, it gives CSASTWAVSYEQYF.